Reported below is one T cell receptor beta chain. Its target is unknown. Sorting defined naive CD4+ as CD4+CD8-CD45RO-CD45RA+ and naive CD8+ as CD8+CD4-CD45RA+CD27bright. Germline V gene data show CDR1 as SGHVS and CDR2 as FNYEAQ. V was shortened by 1 base and J by 0 bases, with 18 bases between the two germline ends. This CDR3 comprises 18 residues. Each TCR library used around 500 ng of total RNA and a linear amplification protocol. Via MiXCR, TCRdb re-called the reads, giving one row per CDR3 protein. The sample lists 150,000 to 200,000 distinct CDR3 sequences, 74% occurring once. These data belong to a study of healthy donors' naive CD4 and CD8 T cells. Study results and caveats: Bulk sequencing left alpha and beta chains unpaired. Negatively charged CDR3s marked CD8+ lineage; positively charged CDR3s marked CD4+ lineage. CDR3 charge plus V and J genes appeared to account for approximately 14% of CD4/CD8 variance.

The rearrangement uses TRBV7-6 and TRBJ1-2; D may be TRBD1 (6 bases). Source material: naive CD4+ and CD8+ T cells sorted from blood, pooled from several donors. The source is a pool of human donors in good health; the sample pools cells from several healthy donors. CDR3: CASSLVVGQGSPNYGYTF. CDR3 nucleotide sequence: TGTGCCAGCAGCTTAGTGGTAGGGCAGGGGAGTCCTAACTATGGCTACACCTTC.